In this sample, the clone carrying this TCR beta chain turned up once. As yet, its antigen is unknown. This entry comes from a study of T cell responses to AZD1222 COVID-19 vaccine. General study points: Close to half of spike-specific TCRs reportedly recognize unmutated variant regions.

The table came from immunoSEQ multiplex PCR; TCRdb's copy has only in-frame clones and leaves some out. The table has about 72,000 clones, more than 75% seen once. With 7 bases clipped from V and 4 bases from J, the junction kept 4 bases outside the gene matches. The CDR3 spans 13 residues. The germline V gene encodes CDR1 MNHEY and CDR2 SMNVEV (reference sequence). The chain has TRBV27 and TRBJ1-5; 7 bases are a match to TRBD1. The sample was peripheral blood, taken on day 0 of AZD1222 vaccination. This TCR came from an adult in good health. The CDR3 spells CASKGQSNQPQHF. CDR3 in DNA: TGTGCCAGCAAGGGACAGTCAAATCAGCCCCAGCATTTT.